This T cell receptor beta chain originates from a study of CXCR3-negative and CXCR3-positive naive CD8 T cells. Libraries were UMI-labeled 5' RACE TRB cDNA. Each CDR3 protein gets one entry in TCRdb, which reprocessed the 5' RACE reads and gives no DNA. Its listing shows 90,000 to 100,000 distinct CDR3 sequences. About this clonotype: Its antigen is not identified.

This CDR3 comprises 15 residues. Germline V gives CDR1 SQVTM, CDR2 ANQGSEA. Study findings and constraints: More hydrophobic TRB CDR3s were found in CXCR3-positive naive cells than in CXCR3-negative naive cells.

The sample consisted of naive CXCR3+ CD8+ T cells from blood. Regarding subset: CD45RO-CCR7+CD27+CD95- naive CD8+ T cells expressing CXCR3 (TNR3+). The chain combines TRBV29-1 with TRBJ2-3; TCRdb gives TRBD2 as the D gene, but with no DNA this cannot be confirmed. This clonotype was obtained from a human donor in good health. Some clones in this sample may be carry-over from other donors' samples. CDR3 region: CSVTGRGLSTDTQYF.